This is a list of T cell receptor beta chains from one sample in a study of T cell repertoires in cytomegalovirus infection. Each CDR3 protein is one row after TCRdb ran MiXCR on the reads. The sample has roughly 720,000 distinct CDR3 sequences; 35% to 45% are singletons. The sample comprised PBMCs. These receptor sequences come from a human donor in good health (CMV status not recorded). Some clones in this sample may be carry-over from other donors' samples. CDR3s include the opening cysteine and the closing phenylalanine or tryptophan. Clone size is not always given. Where it is, it says once, few, many or a class for expanded clones.

few,TRBV7-2,TRBJ2-5,CASSWGLAGSTPTGQTQYF
once,TRBV20-1,TRBJ2-3,CSTLPGTSFPYF
.,TRBV14,TRBJ2-1,CASSPGALAGINEQFF
few,TRBV6-2/TRBV6-3,TRBJ1-5,CASSYQAANQPQHF
.,TRBV4-1,TRBJ2-5,CASSQDPPLRLQTQYF
.,TRBV2,TRBJ2-7,CASLNSQGSSYEQYF
.,TRBV28,TRBJ2-7,CASSPRRADF
few,TRBV5-1,TRBJ2-1,CASSVEGGEQFF
.,TRBV2,TRBJ2-1,CASTWGPGKVGFF
.,TRBV24-1,TRBJ2-2,CATSDPQRTTGELFF
few,TRBV7-9,TRBJ2-7,CASSLGRGGHEQYF
.,TRBV12-3/TRBV12-4,TRBJ1-2,CASRTSGTETNYGYTF
.,TRBV6-1,TRBJ2-7,CASSEAGTARSYEQYF
.,TRBV6-5,TRBJ2-2,CGVSGPTGELFF
few,TRBV7-3,TRBJ2-3,CASSLGRGETDTQYF
few,TRBV6-5,TRBJ1-2,CASSYSASQVYGYTF
few,TRBV14,TRBJ2-7,CASSQVNGEKGEQYF
.,TRBV6-2/TRBV6-3,TRBJ2-3,CASNPDRSLARADTQYF
many,TRBV7-2,TRBJ2-2,CASSSVTFPGRRELFF
few,TRBV7-9,TRBJ2-3,CASSRTDGASTDTQYF
.,TRBV29-1,TRBJ2-7,CSCRVGASGEQYF
.,TRBV6-4,TRBJ2-1,CASSDSSGRNNEQFF
many,TRBV7-2,TRBJ1-2,CASSFSTGTGGPDRLFRYGYTF
few,TRBV6-6,TRBJ1-4,CASSYDRDRGPATNEKLFF
once,TRBV9,TRBJ2-3,CASSVETTTDTQYF
many,TRBV7-2,TRBJ2-1,CASSLEPSINEQFF
.,TRBV10-3,TRBJ2-2,CAIGTHGELFF
.,TRBV4-1,TRBJ2-1,CASRMTGGHEQFF
.,TRBV12-3/TRBV12-4,TRBJ2-5,CASSPVGETQYF
.,TRBV12-3/TRBV12-4,TRBJ2-7,CASHSRSGTGVYEQYF
few,TRBV7-2,TRBJ2-3,CASSSDGLAVTDTQYF
.,TRBV10-3,TRBJ2-7,CAISPQMIPKQGREQYF
.,TRBV19,TRBJ2-1,CASRRTSGRDNEQFF
many,TRBV25-1,TRBJ1-6,CASSAMAENSPLHF
.,TRBV12-3/TRBV12-4,TRBJ1-2,CASNAGSYGYTF
.,TRBV7-9,TRBJ1-2,CASSPGPGTGMGNYGYTF
few,TRBV29-1,TRBJ2-3,CSVLKEGTDTQYF
many,TRBV7-2,TRBJ1-5,CASSLVDSSSQPQHF
.,TRBV29-1,TRBJ1-1,CSVLWAGRNTEAFF
.,TRBV28,TRBJ2-1,CASSLAGENYNEQFF